Listed below are T cell receptor beta chains from one sample, sequenced in a study of blood T cell repertoires in COVID-19. Sequencing used immunoSEQ multiplex PCR; TCRdb keeps in-frame clones, though not all of them. The repertoire has around 280,000 clones, roughly 86% of them found once; the top ten carry approximately 12%. The material sequenced was peripheral blood. All receptors come from a woman younger than 45 with COVID-19, enrolled during active disease. The CDR3 runs from the conserved cysteine through the conserved F or W.

TRBV27,TRBJ1-2,CASSLSAGVHGYTF
TRBV5-1,TRBJ2-7,CASSFSSGPYEQYF
TRBV2,TRBJ2-7,CASSGEGYEQYF
TRBV4-1,TRBJ1-3,CASSRQGSRGSGNTIYF
TRBV12-5,TRBJ2-3,CASGLASGGLTDTQYF
TRBV7-9,TRBJ2-2,CASSLGQKYTGELFF
TRBV11-2,TRBJ2-7,CASSLTDRTRYSYEQYF
TRBV19,TRBJ2-7,CASTPGTSSYEQYF
TRBV9,TRBJ1-1,CASKIGTFITTTEAFF
TRBV4-1,TRBJ2-7,CASSQLAGSMGYEQYF
TRBV4-2,TRBJ1-4,CASRSLRGQGGNEKLFF
TRBV11-2,TRBJ2-7,CASSLNTGKIYEQYF
TRBV5-1,TRBJ1-2,CASSLQGSPGRGYTF
TRBV7-9,TRBJ1-3,CASSLAIISGNTIYF
TRBV25-1,TRBJ2-5,CASQHTGTVKETQYF
TRBV5-4,TRBJ2-2,CASSLVGGANTGELFF
TRBV7-2,TRBJ2-5,CASSEEADGTQYF
TRBV24-1,TRBJ2-1,CATSDHRGRGSYNEQFF
TRBV10-2,TRBJ2-7,CASSESTGRRTYEQYF
TRBV11-3,TRBJ2-2,CASSSPTGLAGELFF
TRBV7-9,TRBJ1-6,CASSRRRDSTNSPLHF
TRBV4-1,TRBJ1-2,CASSPRQGAVQKYGYTF
TRBV10-3,TRBJ2-3,CAIKGQRTDTQYF
TRBV18,TRBJ1-6,CASSPAGSSPLHF
TRBV3-1/TRBV3-2,TRBJ1-2,CASSPSGRTGYGYTF